This record concerns one T cell receptor (beta chain) sequence. This entry belongs to a study of blood T cell repertoires in COVID-19. The CDR3 consists of 14 residues. V shed 4 bases and J 1 base; nucleotides not matched to a gene: 1. As handled by the study authors: From reference gene primer amplification, estimates of nucleated cell counts were derived. Only in-frame clones appear in the TCRdb table, and some are missing; sequencing was by immunoSEQ multiplex PCR. That table supplies the V and J calls and clone size; D and trimming were determined from the DNA. The sample lists approximately 530,000 clones, 85% to 90% occurring once.

This TCR was recovered from a woman aged 45-59 years with COVID-19, enrolled during active disease. The rearrangement joins TRBV5-3 to TRBJ2-4; 8 nucleotides align to TRBD1. TRBV5-3 is labeled an ORF, and its function is uncertain. Input material: peripheral blood. CDR3 nucleotide sequence: TGTGCCAGAAGCCGACAGGGGGCCAAAAACATTCAGTACTTC. This encodes CARSRQGAKNIQYF.